These T cell receptor beta chains were read from a single sample in a study of OX40 agonist ivuxolimab in advanced cancers. Repertoires were generated with immunoSEQ multiplex PCR, while TCRdb's copy carries only in-frame clones and drops some. This sample has over 35,000 clones, with about 79% found just once. This specimen consisted of CD4+ or CD8+ T cells sorted from blood, obtained in a trial of the OX40 agonist ivuxolimab. These receptors originate from an adult with an advanced solid tumor such as melanoma, head and neck, liver or kidney cancer. The CDR3 runs from the conserved cysteine through the conserved F or W. Each record gives: J gene, D gene, clone size, V gene, CDR3 DNA, CDR3 protein. D genes are given only for firm matches. Clone size is not always given. Where it is, it says once, few, many or a class for expanded clones.

TRBJ2-7 TRBD2 few TRBV9 TGTGCCAGCAGCGTTAGCGGGAGGGCTTACGAGCAGTACTTC CASSVSGRAYEQYF
TRBJ1-1 TRBD1 NA TRBV18 TGTGCCAGCTCACCGGAGGCGACAGGGTTGAACACTGAAGCTTTCTTT CASSPEATGLNTEAFF
TRBJ2-7 TRBD2 once TRBV2 TGTGCCAGCAGTTGGACTAGCGGGAATTACGAGCAGTACTTC CASSWTSGNYEQYF
TRBJ2-7 TRBD2 once TRBV19 TGTGCCAGTAGTAGGGGTAGCGGACTAGCGGGGGACTCCTACGAGCAGTACTTC CASSRGSGLAGDSYEQYF
TRBJ2-7 TRBD2 NA TRBV27 TGTGCCAGCAGTTCCCATCGACTAGCGGGGTCCTCATACGAGCAGTACTTC CASSSHRLAGSSYEQYF
TRBJ2-5 NA once TRBV29-1 TGCAGCGGCAGCCCCTGGGGTGAGGGACCAGAGACCCAGTACTTC CSGSPWGEGPETQYF
TRBJ2-1 TRBD2 NA TRBV7-9 TGTGCCAGCAGCTTAGTAGCGGGGGGGTACAATGAGCAGTTCTTC CASSLVAGGYNEQFF
TRBJ2-3 NA NA TRBV19 TGTGCCAGTAGTATTTGGCGCACAGATACGCAGTATTTT CASSIWRTDTQYF
TRBJ2-3 NA NA TRBV9 TGTGCCAGCAGCCCATTCCAGCGGCGGGGAAGCACAGATACGCAGTATTTT CASSPFQRRGSTDTQYF
TRBJ1-1 TRBD1 once TRBV4-3 TGCGCCAGCAGCCGAGGGACAGGGTCGAACACTGAAGCTTTCTTT CASSRGTGSNTEAFF
TRBJ2-5 TRBD2 NA TRBV5-4 TGTGCCAGCAGCTTGGGTCTAGCGGGGGTTCAAGAGACCCAGTACTTC CASSLGLAGVQETQYF
TRBJ2-3 NA NA TRBV19 TGTGCCAGTAGTATAGATCGATTCGGGGGCTTCACAGATACGCAGTATTTT CASSIDRFGGFTDTQYF
TRBJ2-7 TRBD2 NA TRBV6-1 TGTGCCAGCAGTGAATGGGAGGGATACGAGCAGTACTTC CASSEWEGYEQYF
TRBJ2-7 NA NA TRBV2 TGTGCCAGCAGAGAGGACCTCCAGTCCTACGAGCAGTACTTC CASREDLQSYEQYF
TRBJ1-2 NA NA TRBV10-3 TGTGCCATACAGGCATCGTCGGAGGACGGCTACACCTTC CAIQASSEDGYTF
TRBJ2-2 TRBD2 medium-sized TRBV6-6 TGTGCCAGCAGTTACTTGCTAGCGGGAAACACCGGGGAGCTGTTTTTT CASSYLLAGNTGELFF
TRBJ2-3 NA once TRBV9 TGTGCCAGCAGCCCGCCGGGACAAAGCACAGATACGCAGTATTTT CASSPPGQSTDTQYF
TRBJ1-6 NA NA TRBV14 TGTGCCAGCAGCCGAGATTCCTTCGGGACATTTGGAACCCTGACTTCACCCCTCCACTTT CASSRDSFGTFGTLTSPLHF
TRBJ2-7 TRBD2 medium-sized TRBV10-3 TGTGCCATCGGCCCGGGACTAGCTATTCACGAGCAGTACTTC CAIGPGLAIHEQYF
TRBJ2-5 NA NA TRBV7-9 TGTGCCAGCAGCCTACGGGACGAACAAGAGACCCAGTACTTC CASSLRDEQETQYF
TRBJ1-1 TRBD1 once TRBV19 TGTGCCAGTAGTCTCACGGGACAGGGGGTTTCGTACACTGAAGCTTTCTTT CASSLTGQGVSYTEAFF
TRBJ1-3 NA NA TRBV6-1 TGTGCCAGCAGTGAAGGGACGGGGTCTGGAAACACCATATATTTT CASSEGTGSGNTIYF
TRBJ2-7 NA once TRBV4-3 TGCGCCAGCAGCCCCCTGAGGGGAAACGAGCAGTACTTC CASSPLRGNEQYF
TRBJ2-7 NA few TRBV9 TGTGCCAGCAGCGAGGAGGGGCAGGACGAGCAGTACTTC CASSEEGQDEQYF
TRBJ1-2 NA NA TRBV7-2 TGTGCCAGCAGCCCCCGGGACACGTTTAACTATGGCTACACCTTC CASSPRDTFNYGYTF
TRBJ2-3 TRBD2 NA TRBV7-8 TGTGCCAGCCTCCGGGAGGGAATGACAGATACGCAGTATTTT CASLREGMTDTQYF
TRBJ2-3 TRBD1 NA TRBV19 TGTGCCAGTAGGAAACAGGGGGCCGGCACAGATACGCAGTATTTT CASRKQGAGTDTQYF
TRBJ2-1 NA NA TRBV5-1 TGCGCCAGCAGCTTGGCCCCCAGGAGCTCCTACAATGAGCAGTTCTTC CASSLAPRSSYNEQFF
TRBJ1-5 TRBD1 NA TRBV27 TGTGCCAGCAGTGGGGACAGGTTTCAGCCCCAGCATTTT CASSGDRFQPQHF
TRBJ1-3 NA NA TRBV10-3 TGTGCCATCAGCGAAACTAATGGAAACACCATATATTTT CAISETNGNTIYF
TRBJ1-5 NA NA TRBV28 TGTGCCAGCAGCCGCGGACAGTCCTATCAGCCCCAGCATTTT CASSRGQSYQPQHF
TRBJ1-1 NA NA TRBV14 TGTGCCAGCAGCCCCCCCGGGGGCCTGAACACTGAAGCTTTCTTT CASSPPGGLNTEAFF
TRBJ2-7 TRBD1 NA TRBV19 TGTGCCAGTAGCGACAGGGTAGGCGCCTACGAGCAGTACTTC CASSDRVGAYEQYF
TRBJ2-1 NA once TRBV10-3 TGTGCCATCAGTGTGACCAATGAGCAGTTCTTC CAISVTNEQFF
TRBJ2-3 NA NA TRBV4-2 TGTGCCAGCAGCCCAATCGAGAACCTAGCCACAGATACGCAGTATTTT CASSPIENLATDTQYF
TRBJ2-7 NA NA TRBV7-6 TGTGCCAGCAGCTTAGGTCTGGGGAACTACGAGCAGTACTTC CASSLGLGNYEQYF
TRBJ1-2 NA NA TRBV7-9 TGTGCCAGCAGCTTAGGGGGGTCTTTCTATGGCTACACCTTC CASSLGGSFYGYTF
TRBJ1-1 NA NA TRBV5-5 TGTGCCAGCAGCTTGTTGTTGAACACTGAAGCTTTCTTT CASSLLLNTEAFF
TRBJ1-2 NA NA TRBV4-3 TGCGCCAGCAGCCAAGATCGGTTCAGCTATGGCTACACCTTC CASSQDRFSYGYTF
TRBJ1-2 NA NA TRBV29-1 TGCAGCGTTGTCGGTGGCCCCTATGGCTACACCTTC CSVVGGPYGYTF
TRBJ1-1 NA NA TRBV5-1 TGCGCCAGCAGCTGGGCAGGTAGAGATCGGGGCGACACTGAAGCTTTCTTT CASSWAGRDRGDTEAFF
TRBJ1-5 TRBD1 once TRBV6-6 TGTGCCAGCAGCCGCCGGGACAGGGGGCAGGGTCAGCCCCAGCATTTT CASSRRDRGQGQPQHF
TRBJ2-7 TRBD1 NA TRBV18 TGTGCCAGCTCCCCCCTTACAGGGGGACGGTACGAGCAGTACTTC CASSPLTGGRYEQYF
TRBJ2-2 TRBD1 NA TRBV28 TGTGCCAGCAGTTTATCCTTACAGGGGATCGACGCCGGGGAGCTGTTTTTT CASSLSLQGIDAGELFF
TRBJ1-5 NA NA TRBV5-6 TGTGCCAGCAGCGCAAGGGGAGGGAATCAGCCCCAGCATTTT CASSARGGNQPQHF
TRBJ2-7 NA few TRBV5-6 TGTGCCAGCAGCGCCGCCTACGAGCAGTACTTC CASSAAYEQYF
TRBJ1-6 TRBD1 NA TRBV27 TGTGCCAGCAGTTTCTGGGACAGGAGCCAGTCACCCCTCCACTTT CASSFWDRSQSPLHF
TRBJ1-5 NA NA TRBV7-2 TGTGCCAGCAGCTTTGTGAACAATCAGCCCCAGCATTTT CASSFVNNQPQHF
TRBJ1-1 TRBD1 NA TRBV5-1 TGCGCCAGCAGCCAAGGGACAGGGAGTGAAGCTTTCTTT CASSQGTGSEAFF
TRBJ1-2 NA NA TRBV27 TGTGCCAGCAGTTTATCGATCGGGGTTGGCTACACCTTC CASSLSIGVGYTF
TRBJ2-1 NA NA TRBV7-8 TGTGCCAGCAGCGCGTCACTAGTTGAGCAGTTCTTC CASSASLVEQFF
TRBJ2-1 TRBD2 NA TRBV7-9 TGTGCCAGCAGCTTAGAACTAGCGGGATACAATGAGCAGTTCTTC CASSLELAGYNEQFF
TRBJ2-4 TRBD1 medium-sized TRBV27 TGTGCCAGCAGTCCAACCGGGACAGGGAACATTCAGTACTTC CASSPTGTGNIQYF
TRBJ2-7 NA NA TRBV5-4 TGTGCCAGCAGTCCGGGACTCCTCTACGAGCAGTACTTC CASSPGLLYEQYF
TRBJ2-7 TRBD2 NA TRBV7-2 TGTGCCAGCAGCCGGGGAGCTAGCGGGAGCGGGGAGCAGTACTTC CASSRGASGSGEQYF